The clone carrying this T cell receptor (beta chain) was counted at least ten times. Via MiXCR, TCRdb re-called the RT-PCR reads, giving one row per CDR3 protein. This table has more than 400,000 distinct CDR3 sequences, under 8.5% appearing once. These data are taken from a study of response to subunit inactivated influenza vaccine. CDR1 and CDR2 (germline): SGHTA, FQGNSA. The length of the CDR3 is 14 residues. Trimming removed 7 bases at V and 5 bases at J, with 14 bases between. This TCR was recovered from a man between 50 and 75 years old who received an inactivated influenza vaccine. V and J are TRBV7-2 and TRBJ2-2; D is perhaps TRBD2 (5 bases). This material consisted of PBMCs from blood, taken about 24 months after vaccination. CDR3 sequence reads: CASTSTGRTGELFF. CDR3 bases: TGTGCCAGCACCTCAACGGGGAGAACCGGGGAGCTGTTTTTT.